The text below deals with one T cell receptor (beta chain). This entry comes from a study of shared T cell receptors in the human thymus. The germline V gene has CDR1 SGHNT and CDR2 YENEEA. The CDR3 has 18 residues. V lost 4 bases and J lost 6; bases outside the gene matches: 18. Here immunoSEQ multiplex PCR was the method, and the copy in TCRdb shows in-frame clones only, minus some. The sample lists under 850,000 clones; 88% were seen once. These sequences were also reported in another study, on human thymus T cells. From that second work: Having surgery to correct congenital heart defects, healthy Finnish infants acted as the donors. Thymic and blood repertoires appeared to display a bias in their usage of V and J genes. Related research has reported that thymic repertoires overlap highly among unrelated individuals.

The chain recombines TRBV11-3 with TRBJ2-5; 9 bases map to TRBD1. The sample taken for sequencing was thymocytes. The TCR originated in a boy younger than two with a congenital heart defect. The DNA for the CDR3 is TGTGCCAGCAGCTCGGACTCGGGACAGGGACGGTCAAAGAAGACCCAGTACTTC. Its translation: CASSSDSGQGRSKKTQYF.